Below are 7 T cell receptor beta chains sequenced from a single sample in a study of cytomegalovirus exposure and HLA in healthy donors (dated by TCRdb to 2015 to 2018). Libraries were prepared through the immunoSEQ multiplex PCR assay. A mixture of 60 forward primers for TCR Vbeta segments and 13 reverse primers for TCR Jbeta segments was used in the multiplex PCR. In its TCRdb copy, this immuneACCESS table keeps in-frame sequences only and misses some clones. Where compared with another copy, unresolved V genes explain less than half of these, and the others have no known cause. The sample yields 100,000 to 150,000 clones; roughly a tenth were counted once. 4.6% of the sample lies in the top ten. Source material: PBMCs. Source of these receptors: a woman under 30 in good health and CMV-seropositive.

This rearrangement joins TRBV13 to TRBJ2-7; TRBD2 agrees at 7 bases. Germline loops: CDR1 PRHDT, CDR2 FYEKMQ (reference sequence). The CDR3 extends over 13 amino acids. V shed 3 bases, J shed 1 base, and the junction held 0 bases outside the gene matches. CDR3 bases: TGTGCCAGCAGCTTGGGGGGGTCCTACGAGCAGTACTTC. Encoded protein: CASSLGGSYEQYF.

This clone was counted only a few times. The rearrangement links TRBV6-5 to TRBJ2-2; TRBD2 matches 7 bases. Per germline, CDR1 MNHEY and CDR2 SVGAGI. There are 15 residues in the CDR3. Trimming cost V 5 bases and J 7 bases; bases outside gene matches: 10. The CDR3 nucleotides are TGTGCCAGCAGTGTGATGGGAGGGACGGGCGGGGAGCTGTTTTTT. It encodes CASSVMGGTGGELFF.

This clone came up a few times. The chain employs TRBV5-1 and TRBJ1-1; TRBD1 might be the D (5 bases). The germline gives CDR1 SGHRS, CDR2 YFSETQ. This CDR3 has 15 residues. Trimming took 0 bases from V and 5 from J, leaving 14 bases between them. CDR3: CASSLVLSGGTEAFF. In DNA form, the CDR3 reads TGCGCCAGCAGCTTGGTATTAAGCGGGGGGACTGAAGCTTTCTTT. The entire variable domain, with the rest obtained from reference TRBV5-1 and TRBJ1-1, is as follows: KAGVTQTPRYLIKTRGQQVTLSCSPISGHRSVSWYQQTPGQGLQFLFEYFSETQRNKGNFPGRFSGRQFSNSRSEMNVSTLELGDSALYLCASSLVLSGGTEAFFGQGTRLTVV.

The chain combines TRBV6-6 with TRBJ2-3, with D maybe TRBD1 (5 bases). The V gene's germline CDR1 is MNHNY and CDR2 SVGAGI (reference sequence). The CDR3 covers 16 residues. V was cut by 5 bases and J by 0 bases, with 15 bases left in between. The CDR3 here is CASSPGREWSTDTQYF. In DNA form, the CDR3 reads TGTGCCAGCAGTCCTGGCAGGGAATGGAGCACAGATACGCAGTATTTT.

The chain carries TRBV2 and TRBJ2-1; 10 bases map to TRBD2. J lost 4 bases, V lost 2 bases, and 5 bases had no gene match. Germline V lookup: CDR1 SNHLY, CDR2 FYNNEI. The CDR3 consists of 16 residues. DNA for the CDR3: TGTGCCAGCAGTGAACTAGCGGGAGCTCTTTACAATGAGCAGTTCTTC. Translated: CASSELAGALYNEQFF.

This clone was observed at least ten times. The CDR3 loop reads CAWSNHSNQPQHF. For the CDR3, the DNA is TGTGCCTGGAGTAATCATAGCAATCAGCCCCAGCATTTT. The rearrangement links TRBV30 to TRBJ1-5; no clear D. The CDR3 runs 13 residues. Germline loops: CDR1 GTSNPN, CDR2 SVGIG (reference sequence). V lost 2 bases, J lost 0 bases, and 5 bases lay in between.

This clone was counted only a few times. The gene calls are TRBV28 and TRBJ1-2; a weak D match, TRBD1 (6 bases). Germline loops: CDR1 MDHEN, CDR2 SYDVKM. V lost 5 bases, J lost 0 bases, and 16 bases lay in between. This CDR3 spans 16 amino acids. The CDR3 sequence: CASSVNRDGPNYGYTF. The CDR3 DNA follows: TGTGCCAGCAGTGTTAACAGGGACGGCCCTAACTATGGCTACACCTTC.